The clone carrying this T cell receptor beta chain was seen at least ten times. Noted time point: newly diagnosed GD, antithyroid drugs for less than 3 months. With RNA extracted from PBMCs as input, the TCR library was made. With iRepertoire HTBI primers and Arm-PCR of CDR3 regions, TCR beta libraries were built. MiXCR, applied by TCRdb to the multiplex PCR reads, yields one record per CDR3 protein. The sample lists under 450,000 distinct CDR3 sequences, under 20% occurring once. These data come from a study of regulatory T cells in long-lasting Graves disease. These data were also reused for a study on T cells in Graves' hyperthyroidism and ophthalmopathy.

The sample here was peripheral blood mononuclear cells (PBMCs), taken at new diagnosis, from a patient treated with antithyroid drugs. This TCR was sampled from a woman younger than 30 with Graves disease.

The CDR3 nucleotides read TGTGCCATCAGTGAGTCGACAACGGGAGCTGCCGGGGAGCTGTTTTTT. It codes for CAISESTTGAAGELFF. The chain is built from TRBV10-3 and TRBJ2-2, with a tentative D call TRBD2 (6 bases). The V and J ends lost 0 bases and 6 bases respectively, with 14 bases between them. Looked up from germline, CDR1 is ENHRY and CDR2 is SYGVKD. The CDR3 totals 16 residues.